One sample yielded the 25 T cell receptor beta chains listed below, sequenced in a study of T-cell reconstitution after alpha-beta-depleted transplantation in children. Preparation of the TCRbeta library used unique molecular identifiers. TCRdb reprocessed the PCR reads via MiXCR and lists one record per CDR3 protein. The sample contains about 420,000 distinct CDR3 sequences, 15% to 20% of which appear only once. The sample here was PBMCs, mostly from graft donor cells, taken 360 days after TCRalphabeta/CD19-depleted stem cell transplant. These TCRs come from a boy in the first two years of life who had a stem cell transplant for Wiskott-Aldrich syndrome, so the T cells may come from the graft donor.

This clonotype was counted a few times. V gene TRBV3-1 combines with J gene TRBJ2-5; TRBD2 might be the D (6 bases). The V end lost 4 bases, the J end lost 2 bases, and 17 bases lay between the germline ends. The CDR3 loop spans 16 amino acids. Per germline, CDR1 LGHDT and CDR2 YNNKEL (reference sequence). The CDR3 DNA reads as TGTGCCAGCAGCCTTTATAGCGGAGGAAGGCAAGAGACCCAGTACTTC. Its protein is CASSLYSGGRQETQYF.

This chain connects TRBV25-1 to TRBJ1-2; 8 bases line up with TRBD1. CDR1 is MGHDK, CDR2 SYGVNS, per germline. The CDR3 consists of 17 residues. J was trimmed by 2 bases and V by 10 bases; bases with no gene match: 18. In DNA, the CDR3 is TGTGCCAACAAACAAAAAGACAGGGGCTGCGGAAACTATGGCTACACCTTC. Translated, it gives CANKQKDRGCGNYGYTF.

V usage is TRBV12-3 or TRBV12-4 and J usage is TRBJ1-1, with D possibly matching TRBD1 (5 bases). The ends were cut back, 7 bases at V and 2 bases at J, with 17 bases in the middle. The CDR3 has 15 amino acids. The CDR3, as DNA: TGTGCCAGCACCCCCTATCAGGGAGTAAACACTGAAGCTTTCTTT. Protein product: CASTPYQGVNTEAFF.

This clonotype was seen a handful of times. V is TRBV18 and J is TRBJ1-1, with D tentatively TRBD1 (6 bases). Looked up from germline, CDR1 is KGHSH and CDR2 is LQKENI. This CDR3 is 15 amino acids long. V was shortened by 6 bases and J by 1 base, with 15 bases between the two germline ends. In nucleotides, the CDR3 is TGTGCCAGCTCTCGACTCGGACAGCCGAACACTGAAGCTTTCTTT. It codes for CASSRLGQPNTEAFF.

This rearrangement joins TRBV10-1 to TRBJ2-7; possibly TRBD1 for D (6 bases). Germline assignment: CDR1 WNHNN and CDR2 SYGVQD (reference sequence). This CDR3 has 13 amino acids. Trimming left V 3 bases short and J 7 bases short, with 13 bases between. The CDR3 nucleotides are TGCGCCAGCAGTGATCGGGACAACAAAGAGCAGTACTTC. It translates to CASSDRDNKEQYF.

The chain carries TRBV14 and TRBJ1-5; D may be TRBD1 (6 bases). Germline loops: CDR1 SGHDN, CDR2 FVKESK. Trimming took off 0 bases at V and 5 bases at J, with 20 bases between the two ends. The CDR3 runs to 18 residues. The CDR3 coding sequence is TGTGCCAGCAGCCAAGATAGCAGGAACAGGGTGTTTTATCAGCCCCAGCATTTT. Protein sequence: CASSQDSRNRVFYQPQHF.

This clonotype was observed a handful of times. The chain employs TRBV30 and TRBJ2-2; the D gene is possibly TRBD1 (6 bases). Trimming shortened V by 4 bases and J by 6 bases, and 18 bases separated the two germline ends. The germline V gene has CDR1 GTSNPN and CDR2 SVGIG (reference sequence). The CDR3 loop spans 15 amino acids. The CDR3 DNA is TGTGCCTGGAAGGTGTGGGGGCCTGATCCCGGGGAGCTGTTTTTT. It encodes CAWKVWGPDPGELFF.

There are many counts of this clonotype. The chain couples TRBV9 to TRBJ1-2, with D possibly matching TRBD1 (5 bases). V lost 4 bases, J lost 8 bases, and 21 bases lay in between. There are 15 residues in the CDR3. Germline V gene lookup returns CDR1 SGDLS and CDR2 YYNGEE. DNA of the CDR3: TGTGCCAGCAGCCCCATGTCGGGGCCGATGGGGGGCTACACCTTC. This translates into CASSPMSGPMGGYTF. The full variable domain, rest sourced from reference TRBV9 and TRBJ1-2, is DSGVTQTPKHLITATGQRVTLRCSPRSGDLSVYWYQQSLDQGLQFLIQYYNGEERAKGNILERFSAQQFPDLHSELNLSSLELGDSALYFCASSPMSGPMGGYTFGSGTRLTVV.

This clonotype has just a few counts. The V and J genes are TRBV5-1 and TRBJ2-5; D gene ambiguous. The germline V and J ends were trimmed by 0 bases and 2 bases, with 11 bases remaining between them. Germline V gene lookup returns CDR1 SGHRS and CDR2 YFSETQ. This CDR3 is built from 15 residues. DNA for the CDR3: TGCGCCAGCAGCTTGGCCATCGAGGTGCAAGAGACCCAGTACTTC. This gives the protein CASSLAIEVQETQYF. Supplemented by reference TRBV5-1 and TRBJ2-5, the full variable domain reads KAGVTQTPRYLIKTRGQQVTLSCSPISGHRSVSWYQQTPGQGLQFLFEYFSETQRNKGNFPGRFSGRQFSNSRSEMNVSTLELGDSALYLCASSLAIEVQETQYFGPGTRLLVL.

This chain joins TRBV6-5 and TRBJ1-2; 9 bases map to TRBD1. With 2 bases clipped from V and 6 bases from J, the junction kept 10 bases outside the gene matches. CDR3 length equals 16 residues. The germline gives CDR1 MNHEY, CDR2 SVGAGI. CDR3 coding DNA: TGTGCCAGCAGTTACCCCCGACAGGGGGGAATGCATGGCTACACCTTC. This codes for CASSYPRQGGMHGYTF.

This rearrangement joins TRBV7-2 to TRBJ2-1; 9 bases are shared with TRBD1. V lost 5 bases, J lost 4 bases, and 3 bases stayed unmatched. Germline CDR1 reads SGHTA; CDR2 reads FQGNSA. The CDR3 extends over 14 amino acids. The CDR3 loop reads CASSRTGVYNEQFF. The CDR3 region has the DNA TGTGCCAGCAGCCGGACAGGGGTTTACAATGAGCAGTTCTTC.

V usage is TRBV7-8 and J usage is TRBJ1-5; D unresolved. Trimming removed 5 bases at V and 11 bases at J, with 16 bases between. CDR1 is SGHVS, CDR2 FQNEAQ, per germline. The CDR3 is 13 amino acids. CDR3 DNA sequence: TGTGCCAGCAGCCCAAAGGTGGCCGGGTCCCAGCATTTT. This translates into CASSPKVAGSQHF. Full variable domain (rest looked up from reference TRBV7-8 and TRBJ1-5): GAGVSQSPRYKVAKRGQDVALRCDPISGHVSLFWYQQALGQGPEFLTYFQNEAQLDKSGLPSDRFFAERPEGSVSTLKIQRTQQEDSAVYLCASSPKVAGSQHFGDGTRLSIL.

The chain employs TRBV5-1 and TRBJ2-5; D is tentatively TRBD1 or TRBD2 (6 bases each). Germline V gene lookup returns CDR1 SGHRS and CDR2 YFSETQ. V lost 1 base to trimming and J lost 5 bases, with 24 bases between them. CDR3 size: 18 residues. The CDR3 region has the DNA TGCGCCAGCAGCTTGTCCTTTGGGGGGCCGGCATTAAGGGAGACCCAGTACTTC. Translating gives CASSLSFGGPALRETQYF.

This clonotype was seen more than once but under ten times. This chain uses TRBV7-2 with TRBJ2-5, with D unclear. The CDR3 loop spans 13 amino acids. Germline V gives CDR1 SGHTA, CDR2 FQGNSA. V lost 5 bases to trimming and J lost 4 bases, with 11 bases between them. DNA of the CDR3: TGTGCCAGCAGCCTGAGACACCGAGAGACCCAGTACTTC. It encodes CASSLRHRETQYF. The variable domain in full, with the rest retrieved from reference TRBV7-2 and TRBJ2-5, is GAGVSQSPSNKVTEKGKDVELRCDPISGHTALYWYRQSLGQGLEFLIYFQGNSAPDKSGLPSDRFSAERTGGSVSTLTIQRTQQEDSAVYLCASSLRHRETQYFGPGTRLLVL.

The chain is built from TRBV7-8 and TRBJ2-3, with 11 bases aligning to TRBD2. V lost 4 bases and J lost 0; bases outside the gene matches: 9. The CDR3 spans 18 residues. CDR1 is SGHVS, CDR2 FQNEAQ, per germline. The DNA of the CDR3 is TGTGCCAGCAGCTGGGGACTAGCGGAACTATTTAGCACAGATACGCAGTATTTT. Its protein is CASSWGLAELFSTDTQYF. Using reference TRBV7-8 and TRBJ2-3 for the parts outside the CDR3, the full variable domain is GAGVSQSPRYKVAKRGQDVALRCDPISGHVSLFWYQQALGQGPEFLTYFQNEAQLDKSGLPSDRFFAERPEGSVSTLKIQRTQQEDSAVYLCASSWGLAELFSTDTQYFGPGTRLTVL.

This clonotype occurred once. In DNA form, the CDR3 reads TGTGCCAGCAGTCGCGGGACACCCTGGGAGTATTTT. This sequence encodes CASSRGTPWEYF. This rearrangement joins TRBV27 to TRBJ2-3; the D call may be TRBD1 or TRBD2 (6 bases each). The V and J ends lost 5 bases and 13 bases respectively, with 16 bases between them. This CDR3 is 12 amino acids long. The V gene's germline CDR1 is MNHEY and CDR2 SMNVEV (reference sequence).

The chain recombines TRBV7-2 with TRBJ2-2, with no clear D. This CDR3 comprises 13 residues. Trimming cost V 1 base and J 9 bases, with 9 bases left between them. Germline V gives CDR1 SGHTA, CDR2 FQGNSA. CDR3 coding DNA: TGTGCCAGCAGCTTAGGACTGTACCGGGAGCTGTTTTTT. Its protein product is CASSLGLYRELFF. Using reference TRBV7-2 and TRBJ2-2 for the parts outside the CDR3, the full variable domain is GAGVSQSPSNKVTEKGKDVELRCDPISGHTALYWYRQSLGQGLEFLIYFQGNSAPDKSGLPSDRFSAERTGGSVSTLTIQRTQQEDSAVYLCASSLGLYRELFFGEGSRLTVL.

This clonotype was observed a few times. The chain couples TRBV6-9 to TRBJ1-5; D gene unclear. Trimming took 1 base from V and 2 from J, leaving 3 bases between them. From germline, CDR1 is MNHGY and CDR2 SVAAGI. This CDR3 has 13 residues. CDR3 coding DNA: TGTGCCAGCAGTTATTATCGCAATCAGCCCCAGCATTTT. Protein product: CASSYYRNQPQHF.

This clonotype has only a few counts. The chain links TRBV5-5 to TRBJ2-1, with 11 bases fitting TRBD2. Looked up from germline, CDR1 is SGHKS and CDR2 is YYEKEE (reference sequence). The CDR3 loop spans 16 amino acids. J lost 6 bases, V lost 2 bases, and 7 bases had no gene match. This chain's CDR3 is CASSFPRTSGSNEQFF. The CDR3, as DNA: TGTGCCAGCAGCTTTCCCCGGACTAGCGGGTCCAATGAGCAGTTCTTC. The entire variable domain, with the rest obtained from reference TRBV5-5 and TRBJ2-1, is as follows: DAGVTQSPTHLIKTRGQQVTLRCSPISGHKSVSWYQQVLGQGPQFIFQYYEKEERGRGNFPDRFSARQFPNYSSELNVNALLLGDSALYLCASSFPRTSGSNEQFFGPGTRLTVL.

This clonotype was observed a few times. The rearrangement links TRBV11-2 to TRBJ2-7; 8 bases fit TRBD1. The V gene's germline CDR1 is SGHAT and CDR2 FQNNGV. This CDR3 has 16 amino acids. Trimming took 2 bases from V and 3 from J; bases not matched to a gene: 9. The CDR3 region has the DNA TGTGCCAGCAGCTTATCACCGGGACAGGTGTTCTACGAGCAGTACTTC. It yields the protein CASSLSPGQVFYEQYF.

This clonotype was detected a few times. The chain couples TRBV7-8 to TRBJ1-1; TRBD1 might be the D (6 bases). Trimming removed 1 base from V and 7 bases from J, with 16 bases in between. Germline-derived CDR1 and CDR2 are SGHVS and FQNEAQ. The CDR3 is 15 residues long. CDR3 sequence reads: CASSLGGPTGLEAFF. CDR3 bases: TGTGCCAGCAGCTTAGGGGGTCCGACAGGACTTGAAGCTTTCTTT.

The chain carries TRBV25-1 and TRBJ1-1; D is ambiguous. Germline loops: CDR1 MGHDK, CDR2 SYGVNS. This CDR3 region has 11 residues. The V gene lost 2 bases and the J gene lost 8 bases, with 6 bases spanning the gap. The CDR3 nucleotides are TGTGCCAGCAGTGAACGGGAGGAAGCTTTCTTT. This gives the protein CASSEREEAFF. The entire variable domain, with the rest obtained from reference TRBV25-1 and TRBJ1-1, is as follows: EADIYQTPRYLVIGTGKKITLECSQTMGHDKMYWYQQDPGMELHLIHYSYGVNSTEKGDLSSESTVSRIRTEHFPLTLESARPSHTSQYLCASSEREEAFFGQGTRLTVV.

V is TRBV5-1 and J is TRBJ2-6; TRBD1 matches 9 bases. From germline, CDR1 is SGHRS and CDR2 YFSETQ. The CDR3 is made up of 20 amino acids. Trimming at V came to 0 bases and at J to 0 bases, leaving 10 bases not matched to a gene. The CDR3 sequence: CASSLGTGAFSPSGANVLTF. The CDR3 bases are TGCGCCAGCAGCTTGGGGACAGGGGCCTTTTCACCCTCTGGGGCCAACGTCCTGACTTTC.

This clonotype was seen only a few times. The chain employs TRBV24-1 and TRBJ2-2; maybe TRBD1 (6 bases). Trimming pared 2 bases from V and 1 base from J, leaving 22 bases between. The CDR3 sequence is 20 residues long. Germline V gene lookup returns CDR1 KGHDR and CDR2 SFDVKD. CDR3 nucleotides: TGTGCCACCAGTGATTCTTCTTGGTTTACCAGGGGACGGAACACCGGGGAGCTGTTTTTT. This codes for CATSDSSWFTRGRNTGELFF.

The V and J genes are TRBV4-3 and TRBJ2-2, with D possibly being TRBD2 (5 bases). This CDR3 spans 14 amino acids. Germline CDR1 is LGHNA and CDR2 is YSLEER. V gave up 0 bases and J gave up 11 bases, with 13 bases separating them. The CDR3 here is CASSQEALSGELFF. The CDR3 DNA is TGCGCCAGCAGCCAAGAAGCTCTAAGCGGAGAGCTGTTTTTT.